A selection of T cell receptor beta chains follows, all from one sample in a study of T-cell reconstitution after alpha-beta-depleted transplantation in children. TCRdb used MiXCR to reprocess the PCR reads, holding one entry per CDR3 protein. The sample contains 300,000 to 400,000 distinct CDR3 sequences, about 14% of which appear only once. The sequences come from PBMCs, collected from the stem cell graft. Receptors were obtained from a human donor who donated a stem cell graft to a child with Fanconi anemia. The CDR3 runs from the conserved cysteine through the conserved F or W. The order of the fields is V gene, clone size, D gene, J gene, CDR3 DNA, CDR3 protein. D genes are given only for firm matches. Where a row states a size, it is once, few, many or the class of an expanded clone; other rows omit it.

TRBV4-2,many,.,TRBJ1-1,TGTGCCAGCAGCCAAGATATAGTCGCCAGCACTGAAGCTTTCTTT,CASSQDIVASTEAFF
TRBV18,few,TRBD2,TRBJ2-2,TGTGCCAGCTCACCCCTGACTAGCGTCCCCCCGAACACCGGGGAGCTGTTTTTT,CASSPLTSVPPNTGELFF
TRBV7-8,many,.,TRBJ2-2,TGTGCCAGCAGCTTTCAGGGGGAGCTGTTTTTT,CASSFQGELFF
TRBV5-1,.,.,TRBJ1-6,TGCGCCAGCAGCTTGGTGGTGACAGGTGTTAATTCACCCCTCCACTTT,CASSLVVTGVNSPLHF
TRBV7-8,.,.,TRBJ1-1,TGTGCCAGCAGCCCCAGGGCCTCCTTGAACACTGAAGCTTTCTTT,CASSPRASLNTEAFF
TRBV7-6,many,.,TRBJ2-1,TGTGCCAGCAGCTTGGCACCAAACTACAATGAGCAGTTCTTC,CASSLAPNYNEQFF
TRBV7-2,.,.,TRBJ2-3,TGTGCCAGCAGCTTAAGGCGCGCGGGCACAGATACGCAGTATTTT,CASSLRRAGTDTQYF
TRBV27,few,TRBD2,TRBJ2-1,TGTGCCAGCCTCCCTGATACTAGCGGGGGCTACAATGAGCAGTTCTTC,CASLPDTSGGYNEQFF
TRBV15,.,.,TRBJ2-7,TGTGCCACCAGCAGCTATGGGGGGGCCCGCCTCGAGCAGTACTTC,CATSSYGGARLEQYF
TRBV3-1,few,.,TRBJ1-1,TGTGCCAGCAGCCAACCGGGGGCAAGCACTGAAGCTTTCTTT,CASSQPGASTEAFF
TRBV7-6,.,TRBD2,TRBJ2-7,TGTGCCAGCAGCCCAATGGGACTAGCGGGGGACGAGCAGTACTTC,CASSPMGLAGDEQYF
TRBV20-1,few,TRBD2,TRBJ2-1,TGCAGTGCTCCGGGCGGGGGGGGCCTCAATGAGCAGTTCTTC,CSAPGGGGLNEQFF
TRBV24-1,many,.,TRBJ2-5,TGTGCCACCAGTGGGCCGGGGATGGAGACCCAGTACTTC,CATSGPGMETQYF
TRBV12-3/TRBV12-4,.,TRBD2,TRBJ2-5,TGTGCCAGCAGTTTATTCTTTAGGGAGCGGGGGTACGAGACCCAGTACTTC,CASSLFFRERGYETQYF
TRBV20-1,.,TRBD1,TRBJ1-5,TGCAGTGCTAGACCCGGGACAGGGGTGGGTCAGCCCCAGCATTTT,CSARPGTGVGQPQHF
TRBV18,few,.,TRBJ1-4,TGTGCCAGCTCACCGGGCAGGGGAAATGAAAAACTGTTTTTT,CASSPGRGNEKLFF
TRBV27,.,TRBD1,TRBJ1-2,TGTGCCAGCAGTCTCATGACCGGGACAGGGAATAGCTATGGCTACACCTTC,CASSLMTGTGNSYGYTF
TRBV21-1,few,.,TRBJ1-2,TGTGCCAGCAGGACACCGCCGAACTATGGCTACACCTTC,CASRTPPNYGYTF
TRBV10-3,many,.,TRBJ2-3,TGTGCCATCAGTGACCCCCCAGCCCTCCGCACAGATACGCAGTATTTT,CAISDPPALRTDTQYF
TRBV18,few,.,TRBJ2-1,TGTGCCAGCTCAACGGGACAAGGGTACGGTGAGCAGTTCTTC,CASSTGQGYGEQFF
TRBV5-1,.,TRBD1,TRBJ1-1,TGCGCCAGCAGTAACACAGGGGGCGTGGACACTGAAGCTTTCTTT,CASSNTGGVDTEAFF
TRBV10-3,.,.,TRBJ1-5,TGTGCCATCAGTGCGACGGAGAATCAGCCCCAGCATTTT,CAISATENQPQHF
TRBV6-4,few,.,TRBJ2-6,TGTGCCAGCAGTGCTGAGGCCAGGCTAGGGGCCAACGTCCTGACTTTC,CASSAEARLGANVLTF
TRBV28,many,.,TRBJ1-6,TGTGCCAGCAGTCCTCGACAGGAGATCTCACCCCTCCACTTT,CASSPRQEISPLHF
TRBV5-1,.,.,TRBJ1-6,TGCGCCAGCAGCTTGGACAGATTTAATAATTCACCCCTCCACTTT,CASSLDRFNNSPLHF
TRBV5-6,.,.,TRBJ2-7,TGTGCCAGCAGCTTTCTAGGGCCCTACGAGCAGTACTTC,CASSFLGPYEQYF
TRBV10-2,few,.,TRBJ2-3,TGCGCCAGCATGGCAGATACGCAGTATTTT,CASMADTQYF
TRBV6-2/TRBV6-3,.,TRBD1,TRBJ2-1,TGTGCCAGCAGGATCCCCGACAGGGTAGGGGATGAGCAGTTCTTC,CASRIPDRVGDEQFF
TRBV9,many,TRBD2,TRBJ2-3,TGTGCCAGCAGCGTAGCGGGGGGGATCACAGATACGCAGTATTTT,CASSVAGGITDTQYF
TRBV4-2,few,.,TRBJ1-5,TGTGCCAGCAGCCAAGTAACTTCCCGGGGGAATCAGCCCCAGCATTTT,CASSQVTSRGNQPQHF
TRBV4-2,.,TRBD2,TRBJ2-5,TGTGCCAGCAGTCCTAGCGGGGGGACCCAAGAGACCCAGTACTTC,CASSPSGGTQETQYF
TRBV28,.,.,TRBJ2-3,TGTGCCAGCAGTTTAGAAGAAGATTACCTCACAGATACGCAGTATTTT,CASSLEEDYLTDTQYF
TRBV18,many,TRBD1,TRBJ2-2,TGTGCCAGCTCAACCGGGACAGGGGTCCTTCCTTTCTTAAACACCGGGGAGCTGTTTTTT,CASSTGTGVLPFLNTGELFF
TRBV28,.,.,TRBJ1-5,TGTGCAAGCAGTAATGCAGGGGAGAATCAGCCCCAGCATTTT,CASSNAGENQPQHF
TRBV11-1,.,TRBD1,TRBJ1-2,TGTGCCAGCAGCAGGGGGACAGCCGCGGGAAACTATGGCTACACCTTC,CASSRGTAAGNYGYTF
TRBV7-3,.,TRBD1,TRBJ1-6,TGTGCCAGCAGTCAGGGGGCATCCTATAATTCACCCCTCCACTTT,CASSQGASYNSPLHF
TRBV4-3,many,.,TRBJ1-1,TGCGCCAGCAGCCAAGCAGGGTATGGGAACACTGAAGCTTTCTTT,CASSQAGYGNTEAFF
TRBV20-1,few,.,TRBJ1-2,TGCAGTGCTAGAGTGCAATCGGGAGAAGGCTACACCTTC,CSARVQSGEGYTF
TRBV20-1,.,TRBD1,TRBJ2-6,TGCAGTGCCTCAGGACAGGGGGCTCTCTCTGGGGCCAACGTCCTGACTTTC,CSASGQGALSGANVLTF
TRBV9,.,.,TRBJ1-2,TGTGCCAGCAGCGAGGGAACAGCAATCCCGGGGGCTAACTATGGCTACACCTTC,CASSEGTAIPGANYGYTF
TRBV7-3,many,.,TRBJ2-7,TGTGCCAGCAGCAGAATGACGGACGGCGAGCAGTACTTC,CASSRMTDGEQYF
TRBV7-8,.,TRBD2,TRBJ2-1,TGTGCCAGCAGCCACCCCGGGACTAGCTCCTACAATGAGCAGTTCTTC,CASSHPGTSSYNEQFF
TRBV18,few,.,TRBJ2-1,TGTGCCAGCTCCCCACTAGACGTTAATGAGCAGTTCTTC,CASSPLDVNEQFF
TRBV7-2,once,.,TRBJ2-7,TGTGCCAGCAGCCCCCTCGGACATACCCTCTCCTACGAGCAGTACTTC,CASSPLGHTLSYEQYF
TRBV29-1,few,.,TRBJ1-2,TGCAGCGTTTTGGGAGAGGATGGCTACACCTTC,CSVLGEDGYTF
TRBV18,.,TRBD1,TRBJ2-3,TGTGCCAGCTCACCTCTGGGACAGGGCATCGGAGATACGCAGTATTTT,CASSPLGQGIGDTQYF
TRBV5-5,.,.,TRBJ1-1,TGTGCCACTCTGGACAGCTTAGTTGGGGAAGCTTTCTTT,CATLDSLVGEAFF
TRBV20-1,few,TRBD1,TRBJ2-2,TGCAGTGCTAGCCCTGCGGACAGGGGTCCCGGGGAGCTGTTTTTT,CSASPADRGPGELFF
TRBV4-3,.,TRBD1,TRBJ1-1,TGCGCCAGCAGGACGACAGGGCCTCTTTTCTTT,CASRTTGPLFF
TRBV29-1,many,.,TRBJ1-1,TGCAGCGTTGTGTTACAACCGAACACTGAAGCTTTCTTT,CSVVLQPNTEAFF
TRBV6-2/TRBV6-3,few,.,TRBJ1-1,TGTGCCATCGCCGGGACCCCCGACCAATCGGCTGAAGCTTTCTTT,CAIAGTPDQSAEAFF
TRBV6-5,few,TRBD2,TRBJ2-6,TGTGCCAGCAGTTACATTGGGGGGGAAGGGGCCAACGTCCTGACTTTC,CASSYIGGEGANVLTF
TRBV11-2,few,.,TRBJ2-4,TGTGCCAGCAGCTTAGACGCCTCCGGTAGAAACATTCAGTACTTC,CASSLDASGRNIQYF
TRBV20-1,few,TRBD1,TRBJ1-2,TGCAGTGCGTACAAACCGGGACAGGGGGAGTCGTATGGCTACACCTTC,CSAYKPGQGESYGYTF
TRBV4-2,few,.,TRBJ2-3,TGTGCCAGCAGCTCCGGACTGGAGTCAGATACGCAGTATTTT,CASSSGLESDTQYF
TRBV5-5,many,.,TRBJ2-7,TGTGCCAGCAGCTCCCCGGGAAGTTCTCATCCCTACGAGCAGTACTTC,CASSSPGSSHPYEQYF
TRBV12-3/TRBV12-4,many,TRBD1,TRBJ1-4,TGTGCCAGCAGTTCAGGGACAGGGGGTAATGAAAAACTGTTTTTT,CASSSGTGGNEKLFF
TRBV30,few,TRBD2,TRBJ2-7,TGTGCCTGGAGTAGCGGGGGGCCCGGCGGCTTC,CAWSSGGPGGF
TRBV7-6,few,.,TRBJ1-2,TGTGCCAGCAGCTTGAGCACGGCGGCATTGACGGGCTACACCTTC,CASSLSTAALTGYTF
TRBV12-5,.,.,TRBJ2-7,TGTGCTAGTGGCCCCCATCACGAGCAGTACTTC,CASGPHHEQYF